These 4 T cell receptor beta chains were sequenced from one sample in a study of shared clonotypes between healthy human individuals. Assay: immunoSEQ multiplex PCR; the TCRdb copy retains only in-frame clones and omits some. Of roughly 590,000 clones listed, about 95% are singletons. Positively selected for CCR7, the CD45RO-negative cells used as naive CD8 cells excluded terminally differentiated effector memory CD45RA+ cells. The material sequenced was naive CD8+ T cells sorted from blood. The receptors come from a woman in her thirties in good health.

The chain uses TRBV5-5 and TRBJ2-2, with D perhaps TRBD2 (5 bases). The germline V gene has CDR1 SGHKS and CDR2 YYEKEE (reference sequence). This CDR3 contains 17 residues. The V and J ends lost 4 bases and 2 bases respectively, with 18 bases between them. CDR3 protein: CASSPRGSSDNTGELFF. The CDR3 bases are TGTGCCAGCAGCCCTCGGGGTTCCAGCGACAACACCGGGGAGCTGTTTTTT.

V usage is TRBV27 and J usage is TRBJ1-1; maybe TRBD1 (6 bases). Germline loops: CDR1 MNHEY, CDR2 SMNVEV (reference sequence). V lost 5 bases and J 3 bases, leaving 22 bases between the germline ends. The CDR3 extends over 17 amino acids. Written as DNA, the CDR3 is TGTGCCAGCAGTATACAGGGTCCCGCTGTGCAGCACACTGAAGCTTTCTTT. Its protein product is CASSIQGPAVQHTEAFF.

This chain connects TRBV7-2 to TRBJ2-7; tentative D call: TRBD2 (5 bases). Germline V gene lookup returns CDR1 SGHTA and CDR2 FQGNSA. The CDR3 loop spans 15 amino acids. The germline V and J ends were trimmed by 3 bases and 2 bases, with 14 bases remaining between them. This CDR3 reads CASSFEFLATYEQYF. DNA for the CDR3: TGTGCCAGCAGCTTTGAATTTCTAGCAACCTACGAGCAGTACTTC.

The chain links TRBV10-2 to TRBJ2-3; a weak D match, TRBD1 (6 bases). CDR1 and CDR2 from the germline V gene are WSHSY and SAAADI. Trimming cost V 5 bases and J 2 bases, with 14 bases left between them. The CDR3 runs 15 residues. CDR3 in amino acids: CASSKTGGLTDTQYF. CDR3 DNA: TGCGCCAGCAGTAAGACAGGTGGTCTCACAGATACGCAGTATTTT.